This TCR beta chain was obtained from a study of T cells in Graves' hyperthyroidism and ophthalmopathy. Findings of the study overall: Expanded thyroid clonotypes (above 0.001) were mostly also found in blood.

Authors of the study amplified TCR beta CDR3 regions from RNA transcripts. TCR CDR3 underwent first-round RT-PCR with the HTBI primer set. TCRdb redid the calling of the multiplex PCR reads with MiXCR, one entry per CDR3 protein. This sample yields roughly 700,000 distinct CDR3 sequences, of which 30% to 40% are seen a single time; less than 40% belongs to the top ten. As concerns this clonotype: The antigen is undetermined.

Germline-derived CDR1 and CDR2 are SEHNR and FQNEAQ (reference sequence). This CDR3 has 15 residues. V gave up 5 bases and J gave up 1 base, with 14 bases separating them. Over 18 months, lack of ophthalmopathy progression marked Graves' hyperthyroidism as stable. This receptor was obtained from a woman in her thirties or forties with Graves' hyperthyroidism. The sequencing input was blood. The chain joins TRBV7-9 to TRBJ1-1; tentative D call: TRBD1 (6 bases). Here the CDR3 DNA reads TGTGCCAGCAGCCCCTTAAGGACAGCGAACACTGAAGCTTTCTTT. Translation: CASSPLRTANTEAFF. Full variable domain (remainder filled in from reference TRBV7-9 and TRBJ1-1): DTGVSQNPRHKITKRGQNVTFRCDPISEHNRLYWYRQTLGQGPEFLTYFQNEAQLEKSRLLSDRFSAERPKGSFSTLEIQRTEQGDSAMYLCASSPLRTANTEAFFGQGTRLTVV.